This T cell receptor beta chain was recorded in a study of T cells after yellow fever vaccination. The wider study: Fractions of low cell number were prepared using SMART-Seq v4 Ultra Low Input.

For TCR, cDNA came from 5'RACE template switching, which added a universal primer site and UMIs. TCRdb re-derived calls from the 5' RACE reads in MiXCR, one entry per CDR3 protein. The data contain approximately 6,300 distinct CDR3 sequences, approximately 5.9% of them singletons. This clonotype is labeled as medium-sized (0.01 to 0.1%). Study results and caveats: Clones from primary vaccination mostly reappeared after the booster (roughly 95% CD4, around 90% CD8).

The V gene's germline CDR1 is MNHEY and CDR2 SVGAGI. This CDR3 has 16 residues. After removal of 5 bases from V and 7 bases from J, the junction contained 11 bases not matched to a gene. Sequences were derived from PBMCs, either bulk or a sorted T-cell subset (CD4+, CD8+, memory, or dextramer-sorted; not recorded which), sampled around 15 days after the first yellow fever vaccination. The receptor comes from a man between 18 and 35 years old who received the YFV17D yellow fever vaccine. The chain couples TRBV6-5 to TRBJ2-1; 10 bases align to TRBD2. For the CDR3, the DNA is TGTGCCAGCAGTAGCGGGGGGGGTATGTTTGTAAATGAGCAGTTCTTC. It codes for CASSSGGGMFVNEQFF.